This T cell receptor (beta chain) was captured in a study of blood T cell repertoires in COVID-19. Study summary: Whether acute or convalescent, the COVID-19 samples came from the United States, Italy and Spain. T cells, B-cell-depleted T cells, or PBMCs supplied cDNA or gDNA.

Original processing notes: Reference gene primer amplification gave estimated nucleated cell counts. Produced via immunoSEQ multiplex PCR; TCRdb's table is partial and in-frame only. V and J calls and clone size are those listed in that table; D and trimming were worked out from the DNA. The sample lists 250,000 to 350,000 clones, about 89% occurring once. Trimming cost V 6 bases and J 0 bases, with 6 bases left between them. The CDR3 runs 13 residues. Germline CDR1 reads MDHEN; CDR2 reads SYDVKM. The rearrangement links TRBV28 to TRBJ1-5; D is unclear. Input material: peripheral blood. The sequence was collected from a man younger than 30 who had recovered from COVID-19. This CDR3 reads CASSPYSNQPQHF. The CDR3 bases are TGTGCCAGCAGCCCCTATAGCAATCAGCCCCAGCATTTT.